The source of this TCR beta chain is a study of blood T cell repertoires in COVID-19. CDR3 length: 15 residues. Trimming removed 5 bases from V and 6 bases from J; junction bases left unmatched: 9. CDR1 and CDR2 from the germline V gene are SGHTA and FQGNSA. The assay was immunoSEQ multiplex PCR, and TCRdb's table has in-frame clones only and misses some. This sample yields around 250,000 clones, of which around 80% are seen a single time; under 4.5% belongs to the top ten. This clone showed up just once. The chain has TRBV7-2 and TRBJ2-2, with 7 bases fitting TRBD1. The sequencing input was PBMCs or T cells enriched from blood (not recorded which). This clonotype originated in a man younger than 45 with acute COVID-19. In nucleotides, the CDR3 is TGTGCCAGCAGCAGGAACAGGGGTGACGCCGGGGAGCTGTTTTTT. Its protein product is CASSRNRGDAGELFF.